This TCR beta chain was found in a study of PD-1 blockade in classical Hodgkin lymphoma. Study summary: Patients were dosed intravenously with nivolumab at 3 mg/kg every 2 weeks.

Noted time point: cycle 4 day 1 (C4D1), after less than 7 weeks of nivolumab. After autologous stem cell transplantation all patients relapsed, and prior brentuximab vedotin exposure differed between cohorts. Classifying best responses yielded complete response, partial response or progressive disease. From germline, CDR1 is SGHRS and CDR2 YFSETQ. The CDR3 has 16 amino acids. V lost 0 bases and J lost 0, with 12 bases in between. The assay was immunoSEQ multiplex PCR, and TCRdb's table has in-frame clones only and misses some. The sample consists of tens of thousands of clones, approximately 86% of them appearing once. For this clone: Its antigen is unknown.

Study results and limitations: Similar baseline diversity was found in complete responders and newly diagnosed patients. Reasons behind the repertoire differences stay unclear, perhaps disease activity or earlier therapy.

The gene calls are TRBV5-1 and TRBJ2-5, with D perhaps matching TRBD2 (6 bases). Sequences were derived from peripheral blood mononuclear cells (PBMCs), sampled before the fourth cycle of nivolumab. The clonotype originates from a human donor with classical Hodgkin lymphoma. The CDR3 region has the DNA TGCGCCAGCAGCTTGGTGAGGGGCGGGAACCAAGAGACCCAGTACTTC. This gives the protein CASSLVRGGNQETQYF.